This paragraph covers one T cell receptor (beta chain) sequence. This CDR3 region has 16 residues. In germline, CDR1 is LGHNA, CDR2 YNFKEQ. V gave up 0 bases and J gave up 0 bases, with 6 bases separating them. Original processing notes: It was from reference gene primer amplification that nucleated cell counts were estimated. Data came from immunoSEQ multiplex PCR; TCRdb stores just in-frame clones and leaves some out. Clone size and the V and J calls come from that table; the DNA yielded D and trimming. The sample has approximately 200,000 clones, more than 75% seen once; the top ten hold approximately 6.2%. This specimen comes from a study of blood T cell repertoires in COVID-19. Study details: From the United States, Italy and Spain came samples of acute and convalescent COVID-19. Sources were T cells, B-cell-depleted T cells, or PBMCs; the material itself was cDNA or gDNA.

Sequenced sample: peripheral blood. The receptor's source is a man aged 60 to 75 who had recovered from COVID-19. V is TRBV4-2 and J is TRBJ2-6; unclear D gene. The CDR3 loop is CASSQDEFSGANVLTF. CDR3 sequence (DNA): TGTGCCAGCAGCCAAGATGAGTTCTCTGGGGCCAACGTCCTGACTTTC.